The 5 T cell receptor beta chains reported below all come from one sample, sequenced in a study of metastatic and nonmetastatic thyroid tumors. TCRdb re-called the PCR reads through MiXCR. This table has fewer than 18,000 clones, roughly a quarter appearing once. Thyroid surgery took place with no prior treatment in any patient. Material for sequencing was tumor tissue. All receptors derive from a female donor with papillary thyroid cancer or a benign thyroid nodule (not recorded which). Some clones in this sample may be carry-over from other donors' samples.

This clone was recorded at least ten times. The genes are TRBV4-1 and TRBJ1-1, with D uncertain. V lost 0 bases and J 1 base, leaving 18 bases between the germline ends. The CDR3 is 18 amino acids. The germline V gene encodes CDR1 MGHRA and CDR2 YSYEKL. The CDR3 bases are TGCGCCAGCAGCCAAGAAAGGCCAGAGGCGGCGGGGAACACTGAAGCTTTCTTT. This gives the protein CASSQERPEAAGNTEAFF.

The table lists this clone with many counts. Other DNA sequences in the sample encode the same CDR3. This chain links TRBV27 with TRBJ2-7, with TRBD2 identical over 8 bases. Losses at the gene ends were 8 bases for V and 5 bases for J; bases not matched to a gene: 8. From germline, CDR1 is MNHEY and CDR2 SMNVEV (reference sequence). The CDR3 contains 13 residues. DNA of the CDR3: TGTGCCAGCTCCTTCAGCGGGAGCGACGAGCAGTACTTC. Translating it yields CASSFSGSDEQYF.

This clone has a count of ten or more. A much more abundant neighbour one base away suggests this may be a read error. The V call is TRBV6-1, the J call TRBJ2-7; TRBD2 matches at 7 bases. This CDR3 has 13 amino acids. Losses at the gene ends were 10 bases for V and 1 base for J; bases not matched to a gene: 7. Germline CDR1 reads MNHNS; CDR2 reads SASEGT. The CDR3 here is CANNSLASYEQYF. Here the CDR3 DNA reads TGTGCCAACAATTCACTAGCGTCCTACGAGCAGTACTTC.

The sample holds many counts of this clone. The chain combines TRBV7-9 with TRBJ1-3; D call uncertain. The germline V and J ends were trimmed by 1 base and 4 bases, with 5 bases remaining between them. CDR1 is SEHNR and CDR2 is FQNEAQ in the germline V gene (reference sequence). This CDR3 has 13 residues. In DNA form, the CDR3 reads TGTGCCAGCAGCTTAGTCCAGGGAAACACCATATATTTT. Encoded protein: CASSLVQGNTIYF.

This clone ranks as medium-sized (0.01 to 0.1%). CDR3 bases: TGTGCCAGCAGCTTAGCGAGCAGGGAGGGCAACTATGGCTACACCTTC. It yields the protein CASSLASREGNYGYTF. The chain combines TRBV11-1 with TRBJ1-2; D perhaps matches TRBD1 (5 bases). Trimming stripped 0 bases from V and 2 bases from J, with 13 bases between. Germline CDR1 and CDR2: SGHAT and FQDESV (reference sequence). CDR3 length equals 16 residues.